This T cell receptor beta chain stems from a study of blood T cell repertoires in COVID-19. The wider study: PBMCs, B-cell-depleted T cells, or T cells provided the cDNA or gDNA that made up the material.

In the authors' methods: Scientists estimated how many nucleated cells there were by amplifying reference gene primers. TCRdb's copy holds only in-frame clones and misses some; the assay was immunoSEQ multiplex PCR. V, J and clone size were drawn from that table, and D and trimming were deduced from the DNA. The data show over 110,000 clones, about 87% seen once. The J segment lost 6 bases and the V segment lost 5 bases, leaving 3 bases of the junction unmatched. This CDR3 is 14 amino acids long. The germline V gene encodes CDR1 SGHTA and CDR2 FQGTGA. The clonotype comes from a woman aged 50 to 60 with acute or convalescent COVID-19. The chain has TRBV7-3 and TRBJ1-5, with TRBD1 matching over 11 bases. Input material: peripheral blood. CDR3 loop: CASSVGTGGQPQHF. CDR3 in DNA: TGTGCCAGCAGCGTAGGGACAGGGGGTCAGCCCCAGCATTTT.